The source of this T cell receptor (beta chain) is a study of blood T cell repertoires in COVID-19. Study-level information: Spain, Italy and the United States supplied samples that represented acute and convalescent COVID-19.

Profiling relied on immunoSEQ multiplex PCR, and the TCRdb table lists in-frame clones only, not all of them. The data contain under 250,000 clones, 80% of them singletons. The CDR3 contains 14 residues. CDR1 is MNHEY, CDR2 SVGAGI, per germline. V shed 5 bases, J shed 4 bases, and the junction held 5 bases outside the gene matches. Material for sequencing was PBMCs or T cells enriched from blood (not recorded which). This TCR derives from a man under 40 with acute COVID-19. V is TRBV6-5 and J is TRBJ2-5; 9 positions match TRBD1. The CDR3 reads CASSQGQGRETQYF. The CDR3 DNA reads as TGTGCCAGCAGTCAGGGACAGGGACGAGAGACCCAGTACTTC.